The entry below gives a single T cell receptor beta chain sequence along with its context. Its antigen is still unknown. This entry belongs to a study of T-cell memory formation after mild COVID-19. Study conclusions and caveats: Some clones that responded were present in memory (sampled pre-infection), which suggests cross-reactive memory joined.

In germline, CDR1 is MNHNY, CDR2 SVGAGI (reference sequence). The CDR3 consists of 15 residues. The V gene end was trimmed by 4 bases and the J gene end by 5 bases; junction bases not matched to a gene: 9. With constant-segment primers, 5'RACE yielded cDNA libraries of TCR alpha and TCR beta that carried sample barcodes and UMIs. TCRdb re-analysed the 5' RACE reads in MiXCR, keeping a single row per CDR3 protein. The sample contains roughly 400,000 distinct CDR3 sequences, 20% to 25% of which appear only once. Sequencing was done on a sample of PBMCs or a T cell subset sorted from them (not recorded which). The rearrangement joins TRBV6-6 to TRBJ2-7; 9 bases fit TRBD2. This receptor was taken from an adult woman who had mild COVID-19 (a few samples of this study predate the infection). Cell type and time point are not known. The CDR3 loop reads CASSFTGLALNEQYF. The CDR3 nucleotides read TGTGCCAGCAGTTTCACGGGACTAGCTCTCAACGAGCAGTACTTC.